The 18 T cell receptor beta chains presented below share a single source sample, sequenced in a study of neoadjuvant anti-PD-1 for oral cavity cancer. Profiled with immunoSEQ multiplex PCR; TCRdb holds only in-frame clones, not every one. The table has some 7,100 clones, roughly 49% seen once. Sequencing was performed on tumor tissue, taken before nivolumab (anti-PD-1) treatment. The receptor source for this set is a person aged 40 to 85 with oral cavity squamous cell carcinoma.

This chain joins TRBV7-2 and TRBJ2-5, with D tentatively TRBD1 (5 bases). The germline V gene has CDR1 SGHTA and CDR2 FQGNSA. This CDR3 has 15 amino acids. V shed 5 bases and J shed 1 base, with 14 bases lying between them. The CDR3 region has the DNA TGTGCCAGCAGCCCGAATTCAGGGTCCCAAGAGACCCAGTACTTC. This codes for CASSPNSGSQETQYF.

This chain uses TRBV15 with TRBJ1-6; D unclear. Deletions cut 0 bases from V and 11 bases from J, with 2 bases between. Germline V gives CDR1 LNHNV, CDR2 YYDKDF (reference sequence). CDR3 length: 11 amino acids. CDR3: CATSRDTPLHF. CDR3 nucleotide sequence: TGTGCCACCAGCAGAGATACACCCCTCCACTTT.

This chain uses TRBV14 with TRBJ1-6; 10 bases are shared with TRBD1. The length of the CDR3 is 15 residues. Germline lookup yields CDR1 SGHDN and CDR2 FVKESK. With 6 bases clipped from V and 5 bases from J, the junction kept 4 bases outside the gene matches. CDR3 loop: CASRPGQGNNSPLHF. DNA for the CDR3: TGTGCCAGCAGACCGGGACAGGGGAATAATTCACCCCTCCACTTT.

The chain employs TRBV30 and TRBJ1-2; D unclear. V lost 4 bases to trimming and J lost 0 bases, with 9 bases between them. In germline, CDR1 is GTSNPN, CDR2 SVGIG (reference sequence). This CDR3 is built from 13 residues. For the CDR3, the DNA is TGTGCCTGGACCCAATCCACTAACTATGGCTACACCTTC. It translates to CAWTQSTNYGYTF.

The gene calls are TRBV6-6 and TRBJ2-3; possibly TRBD2 for D (5 bases). The V and J ends lost 6 bases and 1 base respectively, with 11 bases between them. This CDR3 comprises 14 residues. Germline loops: CDR1 MNHNY, CDR2 SVGAGI (reference sequence). Written as DNA, the CDR3 is TGTGCCAGCAGCCCCGGGCGGGGCACAGATACGCAGTATTTT. As protein: CASSPGRGTDTQYF.

In DNA, the CDR3 is TGTGCCAGCAGCGCGGGGACTTCTCAAAATGAGCAGTTCTTC. As protein: CASSAGTSQNEQFF. This sequence joins TRBV9 and TRBJ2-1; the D gene is possibly TRBD2 (6 bases). This CDR3 spans 14 amino acids. V was clipped by 3 bases and J by 7 bases, with 14 bases between them. Germline CDR1 reads SGDLS; CDR2 reads YYNGEE.

This clone was seen only a few times. DNA of the CDR3: TGTGCCAGCAGCTTAGTAAGACATCCGAATTCACCCCTCCACTTT. The encoded protein is CASSLVRHPNSPLHF. The rearrangement uses TRBV11-2 and TRBJ1-6; D call uncertain. Per germline, CDR1 SGHAT and CDR2 FQNNGV. The CDR3 consists of 15 residues. Deletions cut 1 base from V and 7 bases from J, with 11 bases between. The whole variable domain, filled in from reference TRBV11-2 and TRBJ1-6, reads EAGVAQSPRYKIIEKRQSVAFWCNPISGHATLYWYQQILGQGPKLLIQFQNNGVVDDSQLPKDRFSAERLKGVDSTLKIQPAKLEDSAVYLCASSLVRHPNSPLHFGNGTRLTVT.

This clone has a single count. The chain couples TRBV19 to TRBJ2-1; tentative D call: TRBD1 (7 bases). CDR3 size: 19 residues. In germline, CDR1 is LNHDA, CDR2 SQIVND (reference sequence). The ends were cut back, 0 bases at V and 6 bases at J, with 24 bases in the middle. The chain's CDR3 is CASSIEAGGLLLGGNEQFF. The CDR3 DNA follows: TGTGCCAGTAGTATAGAGGCAGGGGGTTTACTTCTCGGGGGCAATGAGCAGTTCTTC.

This chain joins TRBV11-2 and TRBJ2-7; 9 bases match TRBD1. Germline V gives CDR1 SGHAT, CDR2 FQNNGV. The CDR3 is made up of 13 amino acids. The ends lost 5 bases at V and 2 bases at J; junction bases unmatched: 1. The CDR3 DNA sequence: TGTGCCAGCAGCGGACAGGGGCCCTACGAGCAGTACTTC. It translates to CASSGQGPYEQYF.

V usage is TRBV9 and J usage is TRBJ2-7; no clear D gene. This CDR3 comprises 12 residues. Trimming took 0 bases from V and 3 from J, leaving 4 bases between them. Germline V lookup: CDR1 SGDLS, CDR2 YYNGEE. The CDR3 is CASSVDFYEQYF. CDR3 DNA sequence: TGTGCCAGCAGCGTAGATTTCTACGAGCAGTACTTC. Together with reference TRBV9 and TRBJ2-7, the CDR3 gives the full variable domain: DSGVTQTPKHLITATGQRVTLRCSPRSGDLSVYWYQQSLDQGLQFLIQYYNGEERAKGNILERFSAQQFPDLHSELNLSSLELGDSALYFCASSVDFYEQYFGPGTRLTVT.

The chain recombines TRBV28 with TRBJ2-6, with 7 nucleotides matching TRBD2. This CDR3 spans 16 amino acids. Germline values: CDR1 MDHEN, CDR2 SYDVKM. Unmatched junction bases numbered 11, after V lost 11 bases and J lost 1 base. The CDR3: CAAGVPGISGANVLTF. The CDR3 nucleotides are TGTGCCGCGGGGGTCCCCGGAATTTCTGGGGCCAACGTCCTGACTTTC.

This clone was seen only a few times. This chain links TRBV5-4 with TRBJ1-1, with D perhaps matching TRBD1 (6 bases). The CDR3 is made up of 14 amino acids. V was shortened by 6 bases and J by 2 bases, with 14 bases between the two germline ends. The V gene's germline CDR1 is SGHNT and CDR2 YYREEE (reference sequence). The CDR3 DNA sequence: TGTGCCAGCACCCCCAGGGGACGAAACACTGAAGCTTTCTTT. This translates into CASTPRGRNTEAFF.

The rearrangement links TRBV9 to TRBJ2-7, with 7 bases matching TRBD1. Trimming at V came to 0 bases and at J to 2 bases, leaving 5 bases not matched to a gene. The CDR3 loop spans 15 amino acids. Germline V gene data show CDR1 as SGDLS and CDR2 as YYNGEE. Here the CDR3 DNA reads TGTGCCAGCAGCGTAGCCGGGACAGTTACCTACGAGCAGTACTTC. Protein sequence: CASSVAGTVTYEQYF. Looking up the rest from reference TRBV9 and TRBJ2-7 gives the full variable domain: DSGVTQTPKHLITATGQRVTLRCSPRSGDLSVYWYQQSLDQGLQFLIQYYNGEERAKGNILERFSAQQFPDLHSELNLSSLELGDSALYFCASSVAGTVTYEQYFGPGTRLTVT.

The chain recombines TRBV9 with TRBJ2-2; D not certain. Germline V gene sequence: CDR1 SGDLS, CDR2 YYNGEE. The V gene lost 4 bases and the J gene lost 11 bases, with 21 bases spanning the gap. The CDR3 loop spans 15 amino acids. Written as DNA, the CDR3 is TGTGCCAGCAGCTCCTTAGGCCCCCGGACCCCCGAGCTGTTTTTT. It specifies CASSSLGPRTPELFF.

The gene calls are TRBV28 and TRBJ1-4; the D gene is possibly TRBD1 (6 bases). Germline CDR1 reads MDHEN; CDR2 reads SYDVKM. This CDR3 is built from 15 residues. Trimming cost V 6 bases and J 0 bases, with 11 bases left between them. The CDR3 loop is CASSRRTATNEKLFF. The CDR3 DNA reads TGTGCCAGCAGCCGACGGACAGCAACTAATGAAAAACTGTTTTTT.

This clone showed up just a few times. The genes are TRBV25-1 and TRBJ1-6; D perhaps matches TRBD1 (6 bases). The CDR3 loop spans 15 amino acids. CDR1 is MGHDK and CDR2 is SYGVNS in the germline V gene. With 10 bases removed from V and 7 bases from J, the gap between germline ends came to 20 bases. CDR3 sequence reads: CAKSKRGACNSPLHF. The CDR3, as DNA: TGTGCCAAGTCAAAACGGGGGGCATGCAATTCACCCCTCCACTTT.

This sequence joins TRBV7-9 and TRBJ2-1, with 8 bases matching TRBD2. Losses at the gene ends were 3 bases for V and 3 bases for J; bases not matched to a gene: 4. CDR1 and CDR2 (germline): SEHNR, FQNEAQ (reference sequence). The CDR3 spans 15 residues. DNA of the CDR3: TGTGCCAGCAGCTTTACGGGACTAGACTACAATGAGCAGTTCTTC. It specifies CASSFTGLDYNEQFF.

This chain links TRBV7-9 with TRBJ2-1, with TRBD2 as a possible D gene (6 bases). There are 11 residues in the CDR3. The germline V gene has CDR1 SEHNR and CDR2 FQNEAQ (reference sequence). V lost 5 bases, J lost 13 bases, and 12 bases lay in between. CDR3 loop: CASSLVAEQFF. DNA of the CDR3: TGTGCCAGCAGCCTCGTAGCGGAACAGTTCTTC.